Following are 21 T cell receptor beta chains from one sample sequenced in a study of OX40 agonist ivuxolimab in advanced cancers. Sequencing used immunoSEQ multiplex PCR; TCRdb keeps in-frame clones, though not all of them. The sample records around 78,000 clones, more than 75% being singletons. Sequencing used CD4+ or CD8+ T cells sorted from blood, obtained in a trial of the OX40 agonist ivuxolimab. The receptors derive from an adult with an advanced solid tumor such as melanoma, head and neck, liver or kidney cancer.

This clone has a single count. The rearrangement uses TRBV5-1 and TRBJ2-1; TRBD2 matches 8 bases. This CDR3 has 16 amino acids. Germline trimming cut 4 bases from V and 7 bases from J; bases unmatched to any gene: 13. The germline V gene encodes CDR1 SGHRS and CDR2 YFSETQ. The CDR3 reads CASSRTGTSHSNEQFF. Written as DNA, the CDR3 is TGCGCCAGCAGCCGGACCGGGACTAGTCACTCTAATGAGCAGTTCTTC.

This clone was counted a few times. The CDR3 nucleotides read TGTGCCAGCTCACCACAGAGGGTACGAAACACTGAAGCTTTCTTT. Amino acids: CASSPQRVRNTEAFF. V usage is TRBV18 and J usage is TRBJ1-1, with D hard to call. This CDR3 is 15 amino acids long. Germline loops: CDR1 KGHSH, CDR2 LQKENI. Trimming stripped 1 base from V and 2 bases from J, with 11 bases between.

In this sample, this clone turned up once. This chain uses TRBV2 with TRBJ2-5; D is ambiguous. CDR1 is SNHLY and CDR2 is FYNNEI in the germline V gene. Between the trimmed V and J ends, which lost 8 bases and 4 bases, there was a span of 20 bases. This CDR3 region has 15 residues. The CDR3 DNA is TGTGCCAGCCAATACGGACCGCTCCGAGGAGAGACCCAGTACTTC. It is translated as CASQYGPLRGETQYF.

This clone showed up just once. This chain joins TRBV5-8 and TRBJ1-4; 8 nucleotides line up with TRBD1. The V gene end was trimmed by 4 bases and the J gene end by 8 bases; junction bases not matched to a gene: 7. Looked up from germline, CDR1 is SGHTS and CDR2 is YDEGEE. The CDR3 sequence is 14 residues long. The CDR3 DNA follows: TGTGCCAGCAGCGCGGGACAGGCCCTCGAAAAACTGTTTTTT. Protein: CASSAGQALEKLFF.

The rearrangement joins TRBV6-6 to TRBJ1-2, with TRBD1 matching over 7 bases. Germline loops: CDR1 MNHNY, CDR2 SVGAGI (reference sequence). This CDR3 is built from 14 residues. Trimming at V came to 6 bases and at J to 11 bases, leaving 15 bases not matched to a gene. This CDR3 reads CASRSPGTAYRYTF. The CDR3 DNA follows: TGTGCCAGCAGAAGTCCCGGGACAGCATATCGGTACACCTTC.

This chain joins TRBV29-1 and TRBJ1-1, with D possibly matching TRBD1 (5 bases). Germline loops: CDR1 SQVTM, CDR2 ANQGSEA. The CDR3 consists of 14 residues. V lost 3 bases and J lost 1, with 12 bases in between. For the CDR3, the DNA is TGCAGCGTTGACTTTATGACAGCGAACACTGAAGCTTTCTTT. Protein sequence: CSVDFMTANTEAFF. The variable domain in full, with the rest retrieved from reference TRBV29-1 and TRBJ1-1, is SAVISQKPSRDICQRGTSLTIQCQVDSQVTMMFWYRQQPGQSLTLIATANQGSEATYESGFVIDKFPISRPNLTFSTLTVSNMSPEDSSIYLCSVDFMTANTEAFFGQGTRLTVV.

The chain recombines TRBV5-6 with TRBJ2-7; D is unresolved. There are 11 residues in the CDR3. Per germline, CDR1 SGHDT and CDR2 YYEEEE. The V and J ends lost 4 bases and 5 bases respectively, with 7 bases between them. CDR3 DNA sequence: TGTGCCAGCAGCGTGAGAGACGAGCAGTACTTC. Amino acids: CASSVRDEQYF. Complete variable domain (other parts from reference TRBV5-6 and TRBJ2-7): DAGVTQSPTHLIKTRGQQVTLRCSPKSGHDTVSWYQQALGQGPQFIFQYYEEEERQRGNFPDRFSGHQFPNYSSELNVNALLLGDSALYLCASSVRDEQYFGPGTRLTVT.

V and J are TRBV7-9 and TRBJ1-5, with TRBD1 as a possible D gene (5 bases). The CDR3 totals 14 residues. In germline, CDR1 is SEHNR, CDR2 FQNEAQ (reference sequence). V gave up 5 bases and J gave up 4 bases, with 12 bases separating them. CDR3 nucleotide sequence: TGTGCCAGCAGCCCTGGGACGGATAATCAGCCCCAGCATTTT. It specifies CASSPGTDNQPQHF.

This chain joins TRBV11-2 and TRBJ2-1; 13 bases match TRBD2. The ends lost 1 base at V and 3 bases at J; junction bases unmatched: 6. The CDR3 is 18 amino acids. The germline V gene has CDR1 SGHAT and CDR2 FQNNGV. The CDR3 loop reads CASSLALGLAGSYNEQFF. The CDR3 region has the DNA TGTGCCAGCAGCTTAGCCCTGGGACTAGCGGGAAGCTACAATGAGCAGTTCTTC.

The chain joins TRBV2 to TRBJ2-1, with D hard to call. The V end lost 6 bases, the J end lost 6 bases, and 3 bases lay between the germline ends. Germline V gives CDR1 SNHLY, CDR2 FYNNEI. The CDR3 has 10 amino acids. The CDR3 region has the DNA TGTGCCAGCAGAACCAATGAGCAGTTCTTC. The encoded protein is CASRTNEQFF.

This chain links TRBV10-3 with TRBJ2-5; D uncertain. Germline CDR1 reads ENHRY; CDR2 reads SYGVKD. This CDR3 is 11 amino acids long. Trimming removed 11 bases at V and 5 bases at J, with 12 bases between. The DNA for the CDR3 is TGTGCCGCGTCAGCGAGGGAGACCCAGTACTTC. It specifies CAASARETQYF.

This chain uses TRBV10-2 with TRBJ2-1; the match to TRBD2 covers 11 bases. J gave up 8 bases and V 10 bases, and 7 bases lay outside the gene matches. The CDR3 contains 13 residues. Germline V gene lookup returns CDR1 WSHSY and CDR2 SAAADI. The CDR3 is CATGLAGADEQFF. In DNA form, the CDR3 reads TGCGCCACCGGACTAGCGGGCGCAGATGAGCAGTTCTTC.

The chain couples TRBV7-9 to TRBJ2-5, with 7 positions matching TRBD1. Germline CDR1 is SEHNR and CDR2 is FQNEAQ (reference sequence). V dropped 3 bases and J dropped 1; count of bases not matched to a gene: 2. This CDR3 has 14 residues. The CDR3 DNA reads as TGTGCCAGCAGCTTGACAGGGACCCAAGAGACCCAGTACTTC. Translated, it gives CASSLTGTQETQYF.

There are a few counts of this clone. The rearrangement joins TRBV19 to TRBJ2-1; 16 positions agree with TRBD2. The length of the CDR3 is 18 residues. The V gene's germline CDR1 is LNHDA and CDR2 SQIVND (reference sequence). The V gene end was trimmed by 4 bases and the J gene end by 8 bases; junction bases not matched to a gene: 11. The CDR3 loop reads CASSRGGTSGRAGDEQFF. Here the CDR3 DNA reads TGTGCCAGTAGTAGGGGAGGGACTAGCGGGAGGGCCGGAGATGAGCAGTTCTTC.

The chain uses TRBV10-1 and TRBJ2-3, with 8 positions matching TRBD2. This CDR3 has 14 amino acids. The germline gives CDR1 WNHNN, CDR2 SYGVQD (reference sequence). V was pared by 4 bases and J by 5 bases, with 5 bases of the junction left unmatched. This chain's CDR3 is CASSGAGARDTQYF. The CDR3 region has the DNA TGCGCCAGCAGTGGAGCGGGAGCAAGAGATACGCAGTATTTT.

This chain connects TRBV9 to TRBJ1-1, with D unclear. The germline V and J ends were trimmed by 0 bases and 7 bases, with 10 bases remaining between them. The germline gives CDR1 SGDLS, CDR2 YYNGEE. The length of the CDR3 is 13 residues. The CDR3 spells CASSVVGNFEAFF. CDR3 nucleotides: TGTGCCAGCAGCGTAGTTGGGAACTTTGAAGCTTTCTTT.

This chain links TRBV7-8 with TRBJ1-2, with TRBD1 matching 8 bases. The CDR3 is 16 amino acids. The germline gives CDR1 SGHVS, CDR2 FQNEAQ. Trimming took 2 bases from V and 6 from J; bases not matched to a gene: 11. CDR3: CASSLRLGQGAHGYTF. The CDR3 DNA sequence: TGTGCCAGCAGCTTACGACTGGGGCAGGGGGCGCATGGCTACACCTTC.

V is TRBV7-7 and J is TRBJ2-3; 9 bases fit TRBD2. This CDR3 has 15 amino acids. Losses at the gene ends were 1 base for V and 1 base for J; bases not matched to a gene: 0. Germline CDR1 SSHAT, CDR2 FNYEAQ (reference sequence). Here the CDR3 DNA reads TGTGCCAGCAGCTTAGGGACTAGCGGCACAGATACGCAGTATTTT. Translation: CASSLGTSGTDTQYF.

The chain combines TRBV6-5 with TRBJ1-1; a weak D match, TRBD1 (6 bases). Germline V gene data show CDR1 as MNHEY and CDR2 as SVGAGI. The CDR3 runs 14 residues. The V and J ends lost 5 bases and 1 base respectively, with 11 bases between them. The CDR3 spells CASSEQGWNTEAFF. The CDR3 nucleotides read TGTGCCAGCAGTGAACAGGGTTGGAACACTGAAGCTTTCTTT.

A single count supports this clone. The V call is TRBV2, the J call TRBJ2-1, with D possibly being TRBD1 (7 bases). The CDR3 is made up of 15 amino acids. Germline CDR1 is SNHLY and CDR2 is FYNNEI. V was pared by 4 bases and J by 1 base, with 11 bases between. CDR3 sequence reads: CASSARDSSYNEQFF. The CDR3 DNA reads as TGTGCCAGCAGTGCGCGGGACAGTTCCTACAATGAGCAGTTCTTC.

The chain links TRBV7-2 to TRBJ2-5, with a weak D call TRBD1 (6 bases). Germline-derived CDR1 and CDR2 are SGHTA and FQGNSA. Trimming cost V 4 bases and J 1 base, with 10 bases left between them. The CDR3 has 14 residues. In nucleotides, the CDR3 is TGTGCCAGCAGCTCACAGGGCGCCCAAGAGACCCAGTACTTC. Translation: CASSSQGAQETQYF. The full variable domain, in which reference TRBV7-2 and TRBJ2-5 provide the parts outside the CDR3, is GAGVSQSPSNKVTEKGKDVELRCDPISGHTALYWYRQSLGQGLEFLIYFQGNSAPDKSGLPSDRFSAERTGGSVSTLTIQRTQQEDSAVYLCASSSQGAQETQYFGPGTRLLVL.